This is a list of T cell receptor beta chains from one sample in a study of blood T cells in healthy people across ages. TCRdb analysed the 5' RACE reads with MiXCR anew, one entry per CDR3 protein. Here the sample spans around 1,100,000 distinct CDR3 sequences, 35% to 45% being singletons. The sample was blood. All receptors derive from a man between 18 and 29 years old in good health. Each CDR3 is given with its conserved first and last residue. D genes are given only for firm matches. Clone size is given for some rows only: seen once, a few or many times, or a class if the clone is expanded.

v_call	clone_size	cdr3_length	d_call	j_call	cdr3_nt	cdr3_aa
TRBV7-2	-	14	-	TRBJ1-1	TGTGCCAGCAGCTTCTCCCAGGCGAACACTGAAGCTTTCTTT	CASSFSQANTEAFF
TRBV5-1	many	15	TRBD2	TRBJ2-5	TGCGCCAGCAGCCATCAGGGACTAGCGACAGAGACCCAGTACTTC	CASSHQGLATETQYF
TRBV30	few	16	-	TRBJ2-7	TGTGCCTGGAGTGTACTAGACCTTGGAGGGTCCTACGAGCAGTACTTC	CAWSVLDLGGSYEQYF
TRBV15	-	14	-	TRBJ1-1	TGTGCCACCAGCAGAGTTGCGGGGGCTACTGAAGCTTTCTTT	CATSRVAGATEAFF
TRBV27	-	14	-	TRBJ1-2	TGTGCCAGCAGTTTATCGTACCGGGACTATGGCTACACCTTC	CASSLSYRDYGYTF
TRBV24-1	few	16	-	TRBJ2-2	TGTGCCACCAGTGACAGACGGACGGATAACACCGGGGAGCTGTTTTTT	CATSDRRTDNTGELFF
TRBV7-2	-	14	-	TRBJ1-4	TGTGCCGGCAGCATAGACAGGAGTAATGAAAAACTGTTTTTT	CAGSIDRSNEKLFF
TRBV12-5	-	14	TRBD1	TRBJ2-7	TGTGCTAGTGGTTTGACAGGGGCCCCCTACGAGCAGTACTTC	CASGLTGAPYEQYF
TRBV20-1	-	13	-	TRBJ2-3	TGCAGTGCTAGAGAGGACCGCACAGATACGCAGTATTTT	CSAREDRTDTQYF
TRBV7-2	-	14	-	TRBJ2-5	TGTGCCAGCACGAAATTTAGAACGCAAGAGACCCAGTACTTC	CASTKFRTQETQYF
TRBV9	few	18	TRBD2	TRBJ2-3	TGTGCCAGCAGCGGAGGGCTTATAGGACTAGCTCCATCTGATACGCAGTATTTT	CASSGGLIGLAPSDTQYF
TRBV10-3	few	13	-	TRBJ1-5	TGTGCCATCAGTGGGCAGGTGGATCAGCCCCAGCATTTT	CAISGQVDQPQHF
TRBV11-1	few	13	-	TRBJ2-3	TGTGCCAGCAGCCCCGGATTCGGAGATACGCAGTATTTT	CASSPGFGDTQYF
TRBV10-3	-	13	-	TRBJ2-5	TGTGCCATCAGTGAGTCAGGAGGGCAGACCCAGTACTTC	CAISESGGQTQYF
TRBV19	-	13	TRBD1	TRBJ2-1	TGTGCCAGTGGACAGGACCTCTACAATGAGCAGTTCTTC	CASGQDLYNEQFF
TRBV12-3/TRBV12-4	-	16	-	TRBJ2-7	TGTGCCAGCTGGGGTAGCGGAAAATTCTCCTACAATGAGCAGTACTTC	CASWGSGKFSYNEQYF
TRBV4-3	-	15	-	TRBJ1-6	TGCGCCAGCAGCCAAGCGGGGGGAAATAATTCACCCCTCCACTTT	CASSQAGGNNSPLHF
TRBV20-1	many	16	TRBD1	TRBJ1-2	TGCAGTGCTAGAGATACAGGGGGCTCCCGACTTTATGGCTACACCTTC	CSARDTGGSRLYGYTF
TRBV29-1	-	13	TRBD1	TRBJ2-3	TGCAGCGCCGAGGCACAGGGGACAGATACGCAGTATTTT	CSAEAQGTDTQYF
TRBV3-1	-	15	-	TRBJ1-3	TGTGCCAGCAGCCAAGTTCGGAGTTCTGGAAACACCATATATTTT	CASSQVRSSGNTIYF
TRBV25-1	once	14	-	TRBJ2-7	TGTGCCAGCAGTGCGCCATTCGGGGGCACCGAGCAGTACTTC	CASSAPFGGTEQYF
TRBV27	few	14	-	TRBJ1-2	TGTGCCAGCAGTTTTAGGCAGGGGACCTATGGCTACACCTTC	CASSFRQGTYGYTF
TRBV6-2/TRBV6-3	-	14	TRBD2	TRBJ2-3	TGTGCCAGCAGTTACGAGGTAGCGGGGCTGTCGCAGTATTTT	CASSYEVAGLSQYF
TRBV9	few	14	-	TRBJ1-1	TGTGCCAGCAGCGTAAGGGCCCAAAACACTGAAGCTTTCTTT	CASSVRAQNTEAFF
TRBV7-9	many	12	-	TRBJ2-3	TGTGCCAGCAGAACAGGATCAGATACGCAGTATTTT	CASRTGSDTQYF
TRBV4-2	-	14	-	TRBJ2-2	TGTGCCAGCAGCCAAGATCGGCCCGCCGGGGAGCTGTTTTTT	CASSQDRPAGELFF